The source of this T cell receptor (beta chain) is a study of OX40 agonist ivuxolimab in advanced cancers. Concerning this clone: The antigen remains unidentified.

The data were produced by immunoSEQ multiplex PCR, yet TCRdb's version contains in-frame clones alone and is incomplete. The repertoire includes approximately 61,000 clones, around 89% of them detected once, and over 15% sits in the top ten. Trimming took off 2 bases at V and 4 bases at J, with 6 bases between the two ends. CDR3 length: 13 residues. The V gene's germline CDR1 is SGHVS and CDR2 FNYEAQ. Study findings and constraints: Low clonal expansion, among the lowest seen, marked partial responders at 0.1-3.0 mg/kg.

The TCR originated in an adult with an advanced solid tumor such as melanoma, head and neck, liver or kidney cancer. The chain links TRBV7-6 to TRBJ1-5; D call uncertain. Specimen: CD4+ or CD8+ T cells sorted from blood, collected in a trial of the OX40 agonist ivuxolimab. Written as DNA, the CDR3 is TGTGCCAGCAGCTTACAGGTTAATCAGCCCCAGCATTTT. It specifies CASSLQVNQPQHF. The full variable domain, completed using reference TRBV7-6 and TRBJ1-5, is GAGVSQSPRYKVTKRGQDVALRCDPISGHVSLYWYRQALGQGPEFLTYFNYEAQQDKSGLPNDRFSAERPEGSISTLTIQRTEQRDSAMYRCASSLQVNQPQHFGDGTRLSIL.